The clone carrying this T cell receptor (beta chain) was recorded once. Its antigen is undetermined. Every subset had its genomic DNA shared out evenly among several immunoSEQ plates. Original analysis: From ImmunoSEQ came sequences covering only the junction and carrying no quality scores, so filtering differed. Sequencing used immunoSEQ multiplex PCR; TCRdb keeps in-frame clones, though not all of them. V, J and clone size reflect that table, while D and trimming were determined from the DNA. Of 2,100,000 or so clones listed, approximately 94% were seen once; the top ten hold around 0.13%. This sample is drawn from a study of shared clonotypes between healthy human individuals. Whole-study findings and limits: Sharing of clonotypes among donors was expected to vary with sequencing depth. A generally larger estimated richness was seen in naive subsets than in memory subsets.

The source is a man in his late teens or twenties in good health. Sequencing used naive CD4+ T cells sorted from blood. Regarding subset: CD45RA+ positively selected.

CDR3 coding DNA: TGTGCCAGCAGCTTCCTCGGGACAGGGGGACGTGGCTACACCTTC. Its translation is CASSFLGTGGRGYTF. The genes are TRBV7-9 and TRBJ1-2; TRBD1 matches at 11 bases. This CDR3 is built from 15 residues. The trim removed 3 bases at V and 7 bases at J, leaving 7 bases unmatched. Germline CDR1 is SEHNR and CDR2 is FQNEAQ (reference sequence).